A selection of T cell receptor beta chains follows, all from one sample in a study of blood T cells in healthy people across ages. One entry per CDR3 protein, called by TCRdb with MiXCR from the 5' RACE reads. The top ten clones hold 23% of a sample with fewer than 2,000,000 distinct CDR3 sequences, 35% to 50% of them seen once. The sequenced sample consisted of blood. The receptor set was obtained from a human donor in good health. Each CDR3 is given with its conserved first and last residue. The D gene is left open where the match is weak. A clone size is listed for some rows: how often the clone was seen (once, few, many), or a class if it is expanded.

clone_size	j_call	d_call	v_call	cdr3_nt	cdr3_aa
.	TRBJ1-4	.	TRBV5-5	TGTGCCAGCAGATTCTCGCTTGGCCAGGCAACTAATGAAAAACTGTTTTTT	CASRFSLGQATNEKLFF
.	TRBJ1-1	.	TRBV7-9	TGTGCCAGCAGCTTAGGGAGTAGGGGGAACACTGAAGCTTTCTTT	CASSLGSRGNTEAFF
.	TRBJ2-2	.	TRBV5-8	TGTGCCGGCAGCTCTCTTCCTAGCGACAACACCGGGGAGCTGTTTTTT	CAGSSLPSDNTGELFF
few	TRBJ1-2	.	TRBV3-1	TGTGCCAGCAGCCAAGATCGGGGGGTTTATGGCTACACCTTC	CASSQDRGVYGYTF
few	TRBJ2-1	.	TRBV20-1	TGCAGTGCTAGAACCGCTGGGTCCACCGTCTACAATGAGCAGTTCTTC	CSARTAGSTVYNEQFF
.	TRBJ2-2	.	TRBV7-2	TGTGCCAGCAGCTTTCAGGGACCGAACACCGGGAAGCTGTTTTTT	CASSFQGPNTGKLFF
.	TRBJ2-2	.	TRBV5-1	TGCGCCAGCAGCGCCGGGGCACTCGGAACCGGGGAGCTGTTTTTT	CASSAGALGTGELFF
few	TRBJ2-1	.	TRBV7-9	TGTGCCAGCAGCTCCATTTGGGTTTTCAATGAGCAGTTCTTC	CASSSIWVFNEQFF
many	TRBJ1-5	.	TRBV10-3	TGTGCCATCAGTGAGTCGGGGGGCAATCAGCCCCAGCATTTT	CAISESGGNQPQHF
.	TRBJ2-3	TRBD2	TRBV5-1	TGCGCCAGCCAATCGGGGGGGTTAACAGATACGCAGTATTTT	CASQSGGLTDTQYF
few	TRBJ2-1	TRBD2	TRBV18	TGTGCCAGCTCACCACCGAGCGGGGGGACCCAGCAGTTCTTC	CASSPPSGGTQQFF
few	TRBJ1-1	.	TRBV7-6	TGTGCCAGCAGCCAGACGCGGGGAGGCACTGAAGCTTTCTTT	CASSQTRGGTEAFF
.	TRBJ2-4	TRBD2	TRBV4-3	TGCGCCAGCAGCCAAGGCCAGGCGGGGGGGCCGAACATTCAGTACTTC	CASSQGQAGGPNIQYF
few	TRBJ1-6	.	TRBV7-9	TGTGCCAGCAGCTTCGGACCGCTTGATTCACCCCTCCACTTT	CASSFGPLDSPLHF
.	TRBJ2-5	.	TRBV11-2	TGTGCCAGCAGCTTCCAGGAGGTATCGGAGACCCAGTACTTC	CASSFQEVSETQYF
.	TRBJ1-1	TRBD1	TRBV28	TGTGCCAGCAGTTCCCGGACAGGGCGGGCTTTCTTT	CASSSRTGRAFF
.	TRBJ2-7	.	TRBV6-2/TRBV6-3	TGTGCCGGCAGCCGCCTAGGGGCCTACGAGCAGTACTTC	CAGSRLGAYEQYF
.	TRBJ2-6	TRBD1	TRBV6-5	TGTGCCAGCAGTTACGACGGGGGACAGGGGGCGGCTGGGGCCAGCGTCCTGACTTTC	CASSYDGGQGAAGASVLTF
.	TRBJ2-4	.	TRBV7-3	TGTGCCAGCAGCTTAGGGGACATAGGGGCCAAAAACATTCAGTACTTC	CASSLGDIGAKNIQYF
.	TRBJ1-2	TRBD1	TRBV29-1	TGCAGCGTAAGGACAGGGTTTGACTATAGTTACACCTTC	CSVRTGFDYSYTF
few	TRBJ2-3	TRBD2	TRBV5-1	TGCGCCAGCAGCTTGGTGGGCAGCGGGGGACTTCGAGATACGCAGTATTTT	CASSLVGSGGLRDTQYF
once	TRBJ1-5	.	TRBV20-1	TGCAGTGCCCAGGTTGGCAATCAGCCCCAGCATTTT	CSAQVGNQPQHF
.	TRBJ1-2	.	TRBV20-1	TGCAGTGCTCGCTTCCCAGGGAGGGTCTATGGCTACACCTTC	CSARFPGRVYGYTF
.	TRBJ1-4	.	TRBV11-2	TGTGCCAGCAGTAAAAACCCGGGGACCCAAAATGAAAAACTGTTTTTT	CASSKNPGTQNEKLFF
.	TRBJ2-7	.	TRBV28	TGTGCCAGCATGGAACCTGGGAATTACGAGCAGTACTTC	CASMEPGNYEQYF
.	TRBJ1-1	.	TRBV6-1	TGTGCCAGCAGTGCCCAGGGTACACGGCACAGGACCACTGAAGCTTTCTTT	CASSAQGTRHRTTEAFF
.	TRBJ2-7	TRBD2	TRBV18	TGTGCCAGCTCACCCAGGGTGGGCGGGGGTTCCTACGAGCAGTACTTC	CASSPRVGGGSYEQYF
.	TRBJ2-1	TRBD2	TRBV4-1	TGCGCCAGCACCGTCAAACTAGCGGCTTACAATGAGCAGTTCTTC	CASTVKLAAYNEQFF
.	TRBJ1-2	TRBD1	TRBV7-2	TGTGCCAGCAGCCATTCACAGGGGGCTGGTGGCTACACCTTC	CASSHSQGAGGYTF
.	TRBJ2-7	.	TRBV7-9	TGTGCCAGCAGCTCCACGAGTGACTACGAGCAGTACTTC	CASSSTSDYEQYF
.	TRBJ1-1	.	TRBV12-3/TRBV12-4	TGTGCCAGCAGTTTCGGACAGGAAGCTTTCTTT	CASSFGQEAFF
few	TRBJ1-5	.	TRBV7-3	TGTGCCAGCAGCTTTGAGGGGGGTCAGCCCCAGCATTTT	CASSFEGGQPQHF
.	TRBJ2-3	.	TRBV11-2	TGTGCCAGCAGCTTAGCTTATGGCGGGGGCACAGATACGCAGTATTTT	CASSLAYGGGTDTQYF
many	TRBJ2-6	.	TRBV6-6	TGTGCCAGCAACCCCTTGGACACCTCTGGGGCCAACGTCCTGACTTTC	CASNPLDTSGANVLTF
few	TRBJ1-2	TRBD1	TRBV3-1	TGTGCCAGCAGCCCGGACAGGTCCTCTTATGGCTACACCTTC	CASSPDRSSYGYTF
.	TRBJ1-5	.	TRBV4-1	TGCGCCAGCAGCCCACAAGAAGTGGTGGGGGGCAATCAGCCCCAGCATTTT	CASSPQEVVGGNQPQHF
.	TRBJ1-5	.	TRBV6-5	TGTGCCTGCAGTTCGAGGGGCAATCAGCCCCAGCATTTT	CACSSRGNQPQHF
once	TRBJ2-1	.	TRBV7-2	TGTGCCAGCAGTTTAAGAGGGGCCCACAATGAGCAGTTCTTC	CASSLRGAHNEQFF